The next 13 T cell receptor beta chains were all read from a single sample in a study of vaccination effects on CD4 cells after COVID-19 (dated by TCRdb to between 2021 and 2024). The antigens of these receptors remain unknown. The method behind the library was the immunoSEQ multiplex PCR assay. TCRdb re-hosts the immuneACCESS table, in-frame sequences only. Its copies lack some clones; in the studies checked, an unresolved V gene accounts for under half of them, and the cause for the rest is not known. The sample includes about 66,000 clones, with under 85% observed a single time. The top ten clonotypes cover roughly 25% of the sample. After more than 9 days of culture, CD4+ T cells were isolated with the EasySep CD4+ T cell isolation kit. The material sequenced was CD4+ T cells from PBMCs cultured without peptide, taken before COVID-19 vaccination. The receptors originated from a human donor who had a prior SARS-CoV-2 infection.

The chain recombines TRBV18 with TRBJ2-3; D uncertain. CDR3 size: 12 residues. Germline V lookup: CDR1 KGHSH, CDR2 LQKENI. V was shortened by 3 bases and J by 3 bases, with 4 bases between the two germline ends. Here the CDR3 DNA reads TGTGCCAGCTCACCGCAAACAGATACGCAGTATTTT. Translation: CASSPQTDTQYF.

This clone showed up just once. V usage is TRBV2 and J usage is TRBJ2-7; D gene uncertain. Looked up from germline, CDR1 is SNHLY and CDR2 is FYNNEI. The CDR3 runs 14 residues. Between the trimmed V and J ends, which lost 7 bases and 1 base, there was a span of 14 bases. The CDR3 spells CASMEMAISYEQYF. The CDR3 DNA reads TGTGCCAGCATGGAAATGGCTATATCCTACGAGCAGTACTTC.

This rearrangement joins TRBV3-1 (or the pseudogene TRBV3-2) to TRBJ2-7; no clear D gene. Trimming cost V 2 bases and J 1 base, with 15 bases left between them. The CDR3 is 16 residues long. CDR1 is LGHDT and CDR2 is YNNKEL in the germline V gene (reference sequence). The chain's CDR3 is CASSQSFTLSSYEQYF. CDR3 nucleotide sequence: TGTGCCAGCAGCCAATCCTTCACCCTGTCTTCCTACGAGCAGTACTTC.

This clone occurred a few times. J is TRBJ2-5 and V is TRBV4-2; TRBD2 agrees at 14 bases. Looked up from germline, CDR1 is LGHNA and CDR2 is YNFKEQ. Losses at the gene ends were 3 bases for V and 5 bases for J; bases not matched to a gene: 5. The length of the CDR3 is 16 residues. CDR3 nucleotides: TGTGCCAGCAGCCATGGGACTAGCGGGGGCGGGGAGACCCAGTACTTC. It translates to CASSHGTSGGGETQYF.

The chain uses TRBV5-8 and TRBJ2-7; TRBD1 or TRBD2 may be the D gene (5 bases each). V lost 1 base, J lost 8 bases, and 22 bases lay in between. The CDR3 extends over 16 amino acids. CDR1 is SGHTS and CDR2 is YDEGEE in the germline V gene. CDR3 nucleotide sequence: TGTGCCAGCAGCTTGTCCGGGACCCCATCATCTAGGCAGCAGTACTTC. Translated: CASSLSGTPSSRQQYF.

The chain recombines TRBV18 with TRBJ2-7; D uncertain. The CDR3 has 15 amino acids. Trimming shortened V by 3 bases and J by 0 bases, and 12 bases separated the two germline ends. In germline, CDR1 is KGHSH, CDR2 LQKENI. The CDR3 reads CASSPDSPSSYEQYF. The CDR3, as DNA: TGTGCCAGCTCACCGGATAGCCCTTCCTCCTACGAGCAGTACTTC.

The chain employs TRBV30 and TRBJ2-3; the D gene is possibly TRBD2 (5 bases). V was trimmed by 2 bases and J by 10 bases, leaving 16 bases between them. Germline CDR1 and CDR2: GTSNPN and SVGIG (reference sequence). The CDR3 contains 13 residues. CDR3 amino acids: CAWSLGRSRAQYF. In nucleotides, the CDR3 is TGTGCCTGGAGTTTGGGGAGATCACGAGCGCAGTATTTT.

The rearrangement links TRBV11-3 to TRBJ2-3; D may be TRBD2 (5 bases). Looked up from germline, CDR1 is SGHNT and CDR2 is YENEEA. This CDR3 contains 16 residues. Trimming shortened V by 5 bases and J by 8 bases, and 23 bases separated the two germline ends. The CDR3 sequence is CASSALWTPSVPTQYF. The CDR3, as DNA: TGTGCCAGCAGCGCGTTATGGACTCCTAGTGTTCCTACGCAGTATTTT.

The gene calls are TRBV28 and TRBJ2-1; D is possibly TRBD2 (5 bases). The V end lost 3 bases, the J end lost 11 bases, and 14 bases lay between the germline ends. The germline V gene has CDR1 MDHEN and CDR2 SYDVKM. The CDR3 contains 13 residues. CDR3 residues: CASSLPPGEKQFF. The CDR3 DNA follows: TGTGCCAGCAGTTTGCCCCCCGGGGAAAAGCAGTTCTTC.

This chain uses TRBV7-2 with TRBJ1-2, with D maybe TRBD1 (5 bases). Looked up from germline, CDR1 is SGHTA and CDR2 is FQGNSA. The CDR3 length is 12 residues. V was clipped by 5 bases and J by 4 bases, with 8 bases between them. The chain's CDR3 is CASSITGYGYTF. DNA of the CDR3: TGTGCCAGCAGCATCACAGGCTATGGCTACACCTTC.

The chain is built from TRBV10-3 and TRBJ1-1; the D gene is possibly TRBD1 (5 bases). V lost 4 bases, J lost 0 bases, and 9 bases lay in between. Looked up from germline, CDR1 is ENHRY and CDR2 is SYGVKD. This CDR3 spans 14 amino acids. CDR3 sequence: CAISVQGMNTEAFF. As DNA, the CDR3 is TGTGCCATCAGTGTTCAGGGAATGAACACTGAAGCTTTCTTT.

This chain links TRBV5-4 with TRBJ1-2; D may be TRBD1 (5 bases). This CDR3 is 14 amino acids long. The ends were cut back, 4 bases at V and 5 bases at J, with 15 bases in the middle. Germline V gives CDR1 SGHNT, CDR2 YYREEE (reference sequence). The CDR3 sequence is CASSPGGDGYGYTF. The CDR3 DNA is TGTGCCAGCAGCCCTGGCGGGGACGGATATGGCTACACCTTC.

V gene TRBV6-6 combines with J gene TRBJ2-7; TRBD1 might be the D (6 bases). V lost 2 bases to trimming and J lost 6 bases, with 14 bases between them. Germline CDR1 is MNHNY and CDR2 is SVGAGI (reference sequence). CDR3 size: 14 residues. For the CDR3, the DNA is TGTGCCAGCAGTTACGTTTTGGAAGGGGGCGAGCAGTACTTC. This gives the protein CASSYVLEGGEQYF.